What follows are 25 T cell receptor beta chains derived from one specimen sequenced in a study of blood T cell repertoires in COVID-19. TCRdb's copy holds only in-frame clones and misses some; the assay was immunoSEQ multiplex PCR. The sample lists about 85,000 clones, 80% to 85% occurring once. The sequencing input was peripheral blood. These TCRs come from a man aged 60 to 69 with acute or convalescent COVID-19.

DNA for the CDR3: TGCAGCGTTGAATTTTCGAGGATAGCTTTCTTT. Translated: CSVEFSRIAFF. The chain couples TRBV29-1 to TRBJ1-1, with D uncertain. The CDR3 loop spans 11 amino acids. The germline V gene encodes CDR1 SQVTM and CDR2 ANQGSEA. V was clipped by 2 bases and J by 10 bases, with 11 bases between them.

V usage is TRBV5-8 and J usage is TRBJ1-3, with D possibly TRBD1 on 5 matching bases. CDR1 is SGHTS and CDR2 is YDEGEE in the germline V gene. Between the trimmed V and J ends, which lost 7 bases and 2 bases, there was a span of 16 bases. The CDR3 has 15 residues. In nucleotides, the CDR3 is TGTGCCAGCCGCGCCAGGGAGGAAACTGGAAACACCATATATTTT. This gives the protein CASRAREETGNTIYF.

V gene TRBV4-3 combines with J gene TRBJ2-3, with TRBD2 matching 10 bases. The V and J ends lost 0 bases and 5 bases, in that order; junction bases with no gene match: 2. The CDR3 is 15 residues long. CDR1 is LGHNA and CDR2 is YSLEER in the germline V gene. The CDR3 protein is CASSQESGGVDTQYF. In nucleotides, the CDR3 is TGCGCCAGCAGCCAAGAAAGCGGGGGGGTAGATACGCAGTATTTT.

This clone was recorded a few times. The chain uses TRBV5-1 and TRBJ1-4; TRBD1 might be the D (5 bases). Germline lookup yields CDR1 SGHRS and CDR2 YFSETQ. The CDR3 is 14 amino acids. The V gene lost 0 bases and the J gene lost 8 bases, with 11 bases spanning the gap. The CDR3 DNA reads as TGCGCCAGCAGCTTGGGCAGGGAGGGGGAAAAACTGTTTTTT. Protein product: CASSLGREGEKLFF.

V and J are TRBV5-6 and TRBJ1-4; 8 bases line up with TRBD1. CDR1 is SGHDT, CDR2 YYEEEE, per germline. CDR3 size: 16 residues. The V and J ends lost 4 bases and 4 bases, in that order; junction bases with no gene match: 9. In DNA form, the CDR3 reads TGTGCCAGCAGCACCCACGGACAGGGTTTTAATGAAAAACTGTTTTTT. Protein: CASSTHGQGFNEKLFF.

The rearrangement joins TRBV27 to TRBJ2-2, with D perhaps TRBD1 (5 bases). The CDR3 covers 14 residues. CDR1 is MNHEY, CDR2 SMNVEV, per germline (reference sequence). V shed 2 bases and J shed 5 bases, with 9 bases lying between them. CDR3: CASSLEGATGELFF. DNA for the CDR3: TGTGCCAGCAGTTTAGAAGGGGCTACCGGGGAGCTGTTTTTT.

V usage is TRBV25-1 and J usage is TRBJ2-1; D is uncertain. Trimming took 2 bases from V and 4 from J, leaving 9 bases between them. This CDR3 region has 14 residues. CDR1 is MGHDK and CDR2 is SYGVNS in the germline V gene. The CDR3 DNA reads TGTGCCAGCAGTGAAGTTTCCGGGTACAATGAGCAGTTCTTC. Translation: CASSEVSGYNEQFF.

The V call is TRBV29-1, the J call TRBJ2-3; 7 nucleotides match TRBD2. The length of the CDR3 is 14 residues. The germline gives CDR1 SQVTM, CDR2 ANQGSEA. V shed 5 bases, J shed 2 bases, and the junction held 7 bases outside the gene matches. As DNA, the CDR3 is TGCAGCGTTAGGGAGGGTGCCTTCACAGATACGCAGTATTTT. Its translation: CSVREGAFTDTQYF.

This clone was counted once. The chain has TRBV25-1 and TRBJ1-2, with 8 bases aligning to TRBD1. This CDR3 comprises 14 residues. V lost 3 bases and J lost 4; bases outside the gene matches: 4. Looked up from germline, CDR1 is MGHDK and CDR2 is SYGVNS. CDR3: CASSDRGRGYGYTF. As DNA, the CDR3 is TGTGCCAGCAGTGACAGGGGGCGAGGCTATGGCTACACCTTC.

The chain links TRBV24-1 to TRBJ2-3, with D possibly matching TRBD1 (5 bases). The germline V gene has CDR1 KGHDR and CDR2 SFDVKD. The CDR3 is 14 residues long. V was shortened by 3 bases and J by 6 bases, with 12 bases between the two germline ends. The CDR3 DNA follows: TGTGCCACCAGTGATGTTACCCAGGGCGATACGCAGTATTTT. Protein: CATSDVTQGDTQYF.

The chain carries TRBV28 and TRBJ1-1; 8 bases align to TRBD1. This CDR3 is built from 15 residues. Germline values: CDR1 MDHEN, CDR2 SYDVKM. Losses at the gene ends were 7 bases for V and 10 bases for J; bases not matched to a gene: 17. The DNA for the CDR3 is TGTGCCAGCACCACCCAGCCTGGACAGGGTAAGGCAGCTTTCTTT. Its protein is CASTTQPGQGKAAFF. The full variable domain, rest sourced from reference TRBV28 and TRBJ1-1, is DVKVTQSSRYLVKRTGEKVFLECVQDMDHENMFWYRQDPGLGLRLIYFSYDVKMKEKGDIPEGYSVSREKKERFSLILESASTNQTSMYLCASTTQPGQGKAAFFGQGTRLTVV.

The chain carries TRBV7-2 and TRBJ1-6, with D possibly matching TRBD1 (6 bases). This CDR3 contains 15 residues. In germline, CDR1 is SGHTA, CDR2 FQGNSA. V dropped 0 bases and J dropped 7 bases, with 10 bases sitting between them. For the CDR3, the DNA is TGTGCCAGCAGCTTAGCGCCTACAGGGAATTCACCCCTCCACTTT. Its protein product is CASSLAPTGNSPLHF.

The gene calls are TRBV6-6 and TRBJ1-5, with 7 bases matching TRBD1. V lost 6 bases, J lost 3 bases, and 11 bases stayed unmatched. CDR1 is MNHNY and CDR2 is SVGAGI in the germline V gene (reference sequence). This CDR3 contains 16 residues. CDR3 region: CASSNPSGQLNQPQHF. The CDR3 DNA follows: TGTGCCAGCAGCAACCCATCGGGACAGCTCAATCAGCCCCAGCATTTT.

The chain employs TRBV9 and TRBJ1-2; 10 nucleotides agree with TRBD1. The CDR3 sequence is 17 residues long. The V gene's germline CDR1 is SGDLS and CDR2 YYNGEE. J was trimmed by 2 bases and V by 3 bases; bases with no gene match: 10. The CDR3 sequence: CASSEHPGQGINYGYTF. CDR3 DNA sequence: TGTGCCAGCAGCGAGCACCCGGGACAGGGGATAAACTATGGCTACACCTTC.

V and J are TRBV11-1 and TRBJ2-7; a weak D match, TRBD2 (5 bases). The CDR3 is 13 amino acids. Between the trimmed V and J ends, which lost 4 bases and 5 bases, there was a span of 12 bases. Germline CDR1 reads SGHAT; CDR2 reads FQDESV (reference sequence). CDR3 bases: TGTGCCAGCAGCTATAAGAGGGCTGACGAGCAGTACTTC. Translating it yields CASSYKRADEQYF.

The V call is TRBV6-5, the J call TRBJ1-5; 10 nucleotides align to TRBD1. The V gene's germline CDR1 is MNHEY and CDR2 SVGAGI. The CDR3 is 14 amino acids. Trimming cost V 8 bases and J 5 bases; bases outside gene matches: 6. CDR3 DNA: TGTGCCAGCCGATGGGACAGGGGTGATCAGCCCCAGCATTTT. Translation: CASRWDRGDQPQHF.

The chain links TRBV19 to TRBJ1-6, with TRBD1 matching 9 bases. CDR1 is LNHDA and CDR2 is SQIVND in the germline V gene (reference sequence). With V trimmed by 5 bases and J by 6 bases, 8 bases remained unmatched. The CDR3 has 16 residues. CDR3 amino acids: CASSPDRGLLNSPLHF. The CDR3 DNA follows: TGTGCCAGTAGTCCGGACAGGGGACTCCTTAATTCACCCCTCCACTTT. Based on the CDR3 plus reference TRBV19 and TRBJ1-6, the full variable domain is DGGITQSPKYLFRKEGQNVTLSCEQNLNHDAMYWYRQDPGQGLRLIYYSQIVNDFQKGDIAEGYSVSREKKESFPLTVTSAQKNPTAFYLCASSPDRGLLNSPLHFGNGTRLTVT.

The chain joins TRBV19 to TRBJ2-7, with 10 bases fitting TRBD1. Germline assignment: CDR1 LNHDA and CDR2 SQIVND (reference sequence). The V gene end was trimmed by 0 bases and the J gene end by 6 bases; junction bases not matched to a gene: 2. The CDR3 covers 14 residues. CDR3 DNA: TGTGCCAGTAGTATAGATCGGACAGGGGGCGAGCAGTACTTC. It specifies CASSIDRTGGEQYF.

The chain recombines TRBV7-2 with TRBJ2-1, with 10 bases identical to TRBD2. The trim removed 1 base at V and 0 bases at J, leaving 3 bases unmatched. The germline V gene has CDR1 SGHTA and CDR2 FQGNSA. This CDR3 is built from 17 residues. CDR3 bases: TGTGCCAGCAGCTTAGACGAGCGGGGGGGCTCCTACAATGAGCAGTTCTTC. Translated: CASSLDERGGSYNEQFF.

CDR3 sequence reads: CASSFGTGGTEAFF. The CDR3 coding sequence is TGTGCCAGCAGCTTCGGGACAGGGGGAACTGAAGCTTTCTTT. The chain combines TRBV5-6 with TRBJ1-1, with 11 bases that match TRBD1. The V gene end was trimmed by 2 bases and the J gene end by 5 bases; junction bases not matched to a gene: 2. Per germline, CDR1 SGHDT and CDR2 YYEEEE. This CDR3 region has 14 residues. The variable domain in full, with the rest retrieved from reference TRBV5-6 and TRBJ1-1, is DAGVTQSPTHLIKTRGQQVTLRCSPKSGHDTVSWYQQALGQGPQFIFQYYEEEERQRGNFPDRFSGHQFPNYSSELNVNALLLGDSALYLCASSFGTGGTEAFFGQGTRLTVV.

CDR3 amino acids: CATSNDGFNEQFF. In DNA form, the CDR3 reads TGTGCCACCAGTAATGACGGGTTTAATGAGCAGTTCTTC. V is TRBV24-1 and J is TRBJ2-1; D gene unclear. The length of the CDR3 is 13 residues. The V and J ends lost 6 bases and 7 bases respectively, with 12 bases between them. Germline values: CDR1 KGHDR, CDR2 SFDVKD.

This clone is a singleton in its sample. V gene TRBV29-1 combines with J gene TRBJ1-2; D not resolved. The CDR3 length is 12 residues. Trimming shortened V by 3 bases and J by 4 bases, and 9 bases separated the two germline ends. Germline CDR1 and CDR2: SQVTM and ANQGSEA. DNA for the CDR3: TGCAGCGTTGACGGCCAGGTCTATGGCTACACCTTC. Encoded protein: CSVDGQVYGYTF.

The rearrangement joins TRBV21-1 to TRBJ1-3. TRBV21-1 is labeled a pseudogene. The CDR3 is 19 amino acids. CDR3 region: CASRTQGGLSNNSGNTIYF. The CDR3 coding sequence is TGTGCCAGCAGAACCCAGGGAGGACTGTCCAACAACTCTGGAAACACCATATATTTT.

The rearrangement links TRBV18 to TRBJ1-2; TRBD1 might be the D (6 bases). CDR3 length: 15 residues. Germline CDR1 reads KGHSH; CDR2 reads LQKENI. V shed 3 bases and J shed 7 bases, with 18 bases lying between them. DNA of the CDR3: TGTGCCAGCTCACCCGACGGACAGAACAATCGTGGCTACACCTTC. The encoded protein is CASSPDGQNNRGYTF. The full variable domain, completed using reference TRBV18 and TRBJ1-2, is NAGVMQNPRHLVRRRGQEARLRCSPMKGHSHVYWYRQLPEEGLKFMVYLQKENIIDESGMPKERFSAEFPKEGPSILRIQQVVRGDSAAYFCASSPDGQNNRGYTFGSGTRLTVV.

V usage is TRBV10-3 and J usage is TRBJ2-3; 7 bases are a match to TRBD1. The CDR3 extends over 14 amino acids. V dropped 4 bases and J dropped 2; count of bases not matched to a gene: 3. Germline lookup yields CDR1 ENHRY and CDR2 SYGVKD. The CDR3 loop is CAISGTGLTDTQYF. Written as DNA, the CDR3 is TGTGCCATCAGTGGGACAGGCCTCACAGATACGCAGTATTTT.